One sample yielded the 18 T cell receptor beta chains listed below, sequenced in a study of T cell repertoires in cytomegalovirus infection. One entry per CDR3 protein, called by TCRdb with MiXCR from the reads. This table holds 750,000 to 900,000 distinct CDR3 sequences, under 35% found once. These TCRs' antigens remain unknown. The specimen comprised cultured CD8+ T cells from PBMCs, sampled from culture after CMV antigen stimulation. The receptors here all came from a human donor in good health (CMV status not recorded). Some clones in this sample may be carry-over from other donors' samples.

The CDR3 loop reads CASSLIQFQETQYF. Written as DNA, the CDR3 is TGTGCCAGCAGCTTAATACAGTTCCAAGAGACCCAGTACTTC. The chain has TRBV7-6 and TRBJ2-5; D gene ambiguous. CDR3 length equals 14 residues. The germline gives CDR1 SGHVS, CDR2 FNYEAQ. Trimming pared 2 bases from V and 1 base from J, leaving 8 bases between. Full variable domain (remainder filled in from reference TRBV7-6 and TRBJ2-5): GAGVSQSPRYKVTKRGQDVALRCDPISGHVSLYWYRQALGQGPEFLTYFNYEAQQDKSGLPNDRFSAERPEGSISTLTIQRTEQRDSAMYRCASSLIQFQETQYFGPGTRLLVL.

The chain carries TRBV10-2 and TRBJ1-1; 7 nucleotides match TRBD1. V gave up 5 bases and J gave up 6 bases; unmatched junction bases: 3. CDR3 length equals 12 residues. Germline V gene data show CDR1 as WSHSY and CDR2 as SAAADI. CDR3 sequence: CASSQGTAEAFF. The CDR3 DNA reads as TGCGCCAGCAGTCAAGGGACAGCTGAAGCTTTCTTT.

This clonotype came up a few times. The chain couples TRBV6-2 or TRBV6-3 to TRBJ2-7, with TRBD2 matching 9 bases. The V gene's germline CDR1 is MNHEY and CDR2 SVGEGT. This CDR3 region has 17 residues. J was trimmed by 5 bases and V by 6 bases; bases with no gene match: 17. CDR3 sequence reads: CASSPPHLAGTLDEQYV. For the CDR3, the DNA is TGTGCCAGCAGCCCCCCCCATCTAGCGGGGACACTGGACGAGCAGTACGTC.

The chain links TRBV6-6 to TRBJ2-3, with D perhaps matching TRBD1 or TRBD2 (5 bases each). The germline V gene has CDR1 MNHNY and CDR2 SVGAGI (reference sequence). The V and J ends lost 8 bases and 4 bases respectively, with 19 bases between them. The length of the CDR3 is 15 residues. The CDR3 loop is CASPPGTPHPDTQYF. In nucleotides, the CDR3 is TGTGCCAGCCCCCCCGGGACCCCTCACCCAGATACGCAGTATTTT.

This clonotype has more than one count but fewer than ten. The V call is TRBV11-2, the J call TRBJ1-2; D might be TRBD1 (5 bases). The CDR3 is 15 amino acids. The germline V and J ends were trimmed by 1 base and 2 bases, with 11 bases remaining between them. Germline values: CDR1 SGHAT, CDR2 FQNNGV. Here the CDR3 reads CASSLGESGNYGYTF. The CDR3 DNA follows: TGTGCCAGCAGCTTAGGGGAGTCAGGGAACTATGGCTACACCTTC.

This clonotype was detected only once. At one end the junction does not follow the germline gene, possibly because of a read error. The chain has TRBV7-9 and TRBJ1-1, with 9 bases fitting TRBD1. The germline CDR1 and CDR2 sequences are SEHNR and FQNEAQ (reference sequence). This CDR3 comprises 16 residues. The CDR3 bases are TGTGCCAACAGCTCTACTTGGGACAGGGAGAACACTGAAGCTTTCTTT. Translation gives CANSSTWDRENTEAFF.

This clonotype showed up just a few times. The J gene is TRBJ1-2, the V gene TRBV7-9; D unclear. Per germline, CDR1 SEHNR and CDR2 FQNEAQ (reference sequence). CDR3 size: 12 residues. V was shortened by 10 bases and J by 5 bases, with 14 bases between the two germline ends. The CDR3 here is CATVDPQYGYTF. The CDR3, as DNA: TGTGCCACTGTGGATCCTCAGTATGGCTACACCTTC. Full variable domain (missing parts from reference TRBV7-9 and TRBJ1-2): DTGVSQNPRHKITKRGQNVTFRCDPISEHNRLYWYRQTLGQGPEFLTYFQNEAQLEKSRLLSDRFSAERPKGSFSTLEIQRTEQGDSAMYLCATVDPQYGYTFGSGTRLTVV.

The chain carries TRBV7-6 and TRBJ2-3, with 9 positions matching TRBD2. The CDR3 length is 16 residues. Germline V CDR1 and CDR2: SGHVS, FNYEAQ. After removal of 6 bases from V and 2 bases from J, the junction contained 9 bases not matched to a gene. In nucleotides, the CDR3 is TGTGCCAGCAGTTTATCGACTAGCGGATACACAGATACGCAGTATTTT. It yields the protein CASSLSTSGYTDTQYF.

In this sample, this clonotype turned up many times. The chain links TRBV7-2 to TRBJ2-5; perhaps TRBD1 as D (6 bases). Germline V gives CDR1 SGHTA, CDR2 FQGNSA. Trimming took 7 bases from V and 4 from J, leaving 19 bases between them. CDR3 size: 15 residues. CDR3 region: CASTLGQPARETQYF. The CDR3 DNA sequence: TGTGCCAGCACCCTTGGACAGCCAGCTCGAGAGACCCAGTACTTC.

This clonotype was found many times. The rearrangement links TRBV7-2 to TRBJ2-1; D call uncertain. Trimming took off 5 bases at V and 8 bases at J, with 13 bases between the two ends. The germline V gene has CDR1 SGHTA and CDR2 FQGNSA. The CDR3 covers 13 residues. CDR3 in DNA: TGTGCCAGCAGCCGGCCCGGTTGGGATGAGCAGTTCTTC. It is translated as CASSRPGWDEQFF.

This clonotype has a handful of counts. The chain has TRBV7-9 and TRBJ2-2, with 9 nucleotides matching TRBD1. The J segment lost 5 bases and the V segment lost 6 bases, leaving 16 bases of the junction unmatched. Germline loops: CDR1 SEHNR, CDR2 FQNEAQ (reference sequence). The CDR3 sequence is 18 residues long. The chain's CDR3 is CASRLPGQGYARTGELFF. CDR3 DNA: TGTGCCAGCAGGCTACCGGGACAGGGTTACGCGCGGACCGGGGAGCTGTTTTTT.

The rearrangement joins TRBV7-9 to TRBJ1-2; the match to TRBD1 covers 7 bases. The V gene's germline CDR1 is SEHNR and CDR2 FQNEAQ (reference sequence). The trim removed 2 bases at V and 3 bases at J, leaving 9 bases unmatched. The CDR3 totals 16 residues. CDR3 sequence (DNA): TGTGCCAGCAGCTTAACCCCGGGGGACAGAGACTATGGCTACACCTTC. Residues: CASSLTPGDRDYGYTF.

This rearrangement joins TRBV7-9 to TRBJ1-2, with D perhaps TRBD1 (6 bases). Germline assignment: CDR1 SEHNR and CDR2 FQNEAQ (reference sequence). This CDR3 comprises 15 residues. Trimming pared 3 bases from V and 6 bases from J, leaving 17 bases between. CDR3: CASSLGQGRRDGYTF. The CDR3 DNA sequence: TGTGCCAGCAGCTTGGGGCAGGGGCGAAGAGATGGCTACACCTTC.

CDR3 protein: CASSYGQGSTYGYTF. In DNA form, the CDR3 reads TGCGCCAGCAGCTACGGACAGGGCAGTACATATGGCTACACCTTC. This chain joins TRBV5-1 and TRBJ1-2; TRBD1 matches 8 bases. The CDR3 extends over 15 amino acids. Trimming cost V 3 bases and J 5 bases; bases outside gene matches: 9. Looked up from germline, CDR1 is SGHRS and CDR2 is YFSETQ.

This clonotype came up once. No conserved phenylalanine or tryptophan ends this CDR3, so it is likely a read error. V usage is TRBV7-8 and J usage is TRBJ2-5; D might be TRBD2 (6 bases). The CDR3 extends over 13 amino acids. Germline CDR1 is SGHVS and CDR2 is FQNEAQ. V was cut by 5 bases and J by 5 bases, with 12 bases left in between. The CDR3 here is CASSRGIGETQYV. CDR3 nucleotides: TGTGCCAGCAGCCGGGGGATCGGGGAGACCCAGTACGTC.

This clonotype was counted between two and nine times. This chain connects TRBV9 to TRBJ2-2; D ambiguous. Looked up from germline, CDR1 is SGDLS and CDR2 is YYNGEE. V lost 4 bases and J lost 6, with 10 bases in between. CDR3 length equals 13 residues. In DNA, the CDR3 is TGTGCCAGCAGCTCCTCTACCGCCGGGGAGCTGTTTTTT. Its translation: CASSSSTAGELFF. Full variable domain (outside the CDR3, taken from reference TRBV9 and TRBJ2-2): DSGVTQTPKHLITATGQRVTLRCSPRSGDLSVYWYQQSLDQGLQFLIQYYNGEERAKGNILERFSAQQFPDLHSELNLSSLELGDSALYFCASSSSTAGELFFGEGSRLTVL.

This chain joins TRBV27 and TRBJ2-7, with D possibly being TRBD1 or TRBD2 (5 bases each). CDR1 MNHEY and CDR2 SMNVEV come from the germline V gene (reference sequence). The CDR3 covers 14 residues. Trimming removed 6 bases at V and 0 bases at J, with 12 bases between. The CDR3 sequence: CASSWDRRSYEQYF. CDR3 in DNA: TGTGCCAGCAGCTGGGACCGCCGCTCCTACGAGCAGTACTTC.

The V gene is TRBV7-9, the J gene TRBJ2-7, with 8 bases matching TRBD1. With V trimmed by 5 bases and J by 3 bases, 6 bases remained unmatched. The CDR3 runs to 14 residues. Per the germline V gene, CDR1 is SEHNR and CDR2 is FQNEAQ (reference sequence). The CDR3 protein is CASSGQGLSYEQYV. The CDR3 DNA is TGTGCCAGCAGCGGACAGGGACTGAGCTACGAGCAGTACGTC.